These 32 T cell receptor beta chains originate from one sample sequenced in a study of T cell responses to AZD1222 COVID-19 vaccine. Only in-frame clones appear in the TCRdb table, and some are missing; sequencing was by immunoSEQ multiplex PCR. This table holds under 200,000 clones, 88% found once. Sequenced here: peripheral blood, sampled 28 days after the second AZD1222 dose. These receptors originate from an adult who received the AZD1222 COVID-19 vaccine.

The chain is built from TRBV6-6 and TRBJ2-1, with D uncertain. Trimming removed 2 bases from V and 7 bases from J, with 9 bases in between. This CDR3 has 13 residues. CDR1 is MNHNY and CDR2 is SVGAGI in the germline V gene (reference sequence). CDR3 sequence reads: CASSYLPTNEQFF. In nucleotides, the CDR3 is TGTGCCAGCAGTTACCTACCGACTAATGAGCAGTTCTTC.

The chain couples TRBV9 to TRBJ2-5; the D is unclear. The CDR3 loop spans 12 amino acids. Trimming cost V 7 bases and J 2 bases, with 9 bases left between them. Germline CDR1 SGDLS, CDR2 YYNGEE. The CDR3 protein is CASGSGQETQYF. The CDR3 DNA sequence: TGTGCCAGCGGTAGTGGGCAAGAGACCCAGTACTTC.

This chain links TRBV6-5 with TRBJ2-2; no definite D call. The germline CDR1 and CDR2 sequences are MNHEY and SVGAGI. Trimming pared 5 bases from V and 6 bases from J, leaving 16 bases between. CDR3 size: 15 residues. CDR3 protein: CASSNRARRPGELFF. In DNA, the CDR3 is TGTGCCAGCAGTAACCGGGCCCGAAGACCCGGGGAGCTGTTTTTT.

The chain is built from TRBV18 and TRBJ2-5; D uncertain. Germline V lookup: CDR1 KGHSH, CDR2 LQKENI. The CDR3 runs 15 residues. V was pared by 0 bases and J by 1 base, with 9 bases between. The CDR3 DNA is TGTGCCAGCTCACCACCGCAGCCCACCCAAGAGACCCAGTACTTC. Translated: CASSPPQPTQETQYF.

CDR3: CASSLFRQGGTGELFF. CDR3 in DNA: TGTGCCAGCAGCCTATTTCGACAGGGTGGCACCGGGGAGCTGTTTTTT. The chain employs TRBV7-2 and TRBJ2-2; 7 nucleotides match TRBD1. Germline CDR1 SGHTA, CDR2 FQGNSA. Trimming cost V 5 bases and J 4 bases; bases outside gene matches: 10. There are 16 residues in the CDR3.

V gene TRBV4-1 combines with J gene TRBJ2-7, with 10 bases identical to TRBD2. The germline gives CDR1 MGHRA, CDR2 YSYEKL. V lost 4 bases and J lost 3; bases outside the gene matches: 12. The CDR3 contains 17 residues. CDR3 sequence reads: CASSLGLAGVIGYEQYF. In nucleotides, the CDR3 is TGCGCCAGCAGCCTCGGGCTAGCGGGAGTAATTGGCTACGAGCAGTACTTC.

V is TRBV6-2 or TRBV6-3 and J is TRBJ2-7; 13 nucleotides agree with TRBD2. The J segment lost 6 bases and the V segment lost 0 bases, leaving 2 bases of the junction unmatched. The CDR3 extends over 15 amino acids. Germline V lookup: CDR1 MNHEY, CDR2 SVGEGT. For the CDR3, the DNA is TGTGCCAGCAGTTACTCAAGACTAGCGGGAGGCGAGCAGTACTTC. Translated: CASSYSRLAGGEQYF.

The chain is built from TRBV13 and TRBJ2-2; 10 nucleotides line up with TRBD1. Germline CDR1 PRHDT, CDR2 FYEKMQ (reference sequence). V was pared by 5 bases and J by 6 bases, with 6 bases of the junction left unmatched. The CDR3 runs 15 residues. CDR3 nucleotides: TGTGCCAGCAGCCTGACAGGGGGCGCCTCCGGGGAGCTGTTTTTT. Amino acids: CASSLTGGASGELFF.

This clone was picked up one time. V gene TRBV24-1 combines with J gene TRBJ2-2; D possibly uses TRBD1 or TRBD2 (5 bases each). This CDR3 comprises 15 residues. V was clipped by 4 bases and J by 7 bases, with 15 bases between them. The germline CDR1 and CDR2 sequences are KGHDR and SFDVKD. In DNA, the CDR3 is TGTGCCACCAGTGACCCCGCGGATGGGGGCGGGGAGCTGTTTTTT. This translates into CATSDPADGGGELFF.

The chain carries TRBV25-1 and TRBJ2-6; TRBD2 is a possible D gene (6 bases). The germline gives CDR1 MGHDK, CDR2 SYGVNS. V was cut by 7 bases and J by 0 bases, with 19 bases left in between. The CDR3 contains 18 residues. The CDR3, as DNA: TGTGCCAGCACCGAAGCCTCGGGGACTCGCTCTGGGGCCAACGTCCTGACTTTC. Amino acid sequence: CASTEASGTRSGANVLTF.

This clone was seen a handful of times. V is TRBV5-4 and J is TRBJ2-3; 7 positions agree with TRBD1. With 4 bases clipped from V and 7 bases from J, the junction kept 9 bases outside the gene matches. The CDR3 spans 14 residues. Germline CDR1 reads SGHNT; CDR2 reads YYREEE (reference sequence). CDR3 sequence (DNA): TGTGCCAGCAGCCCTCAGGGGGTGAGGTATACGCAGTATTTT. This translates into CASSPQGVRYTQYF.

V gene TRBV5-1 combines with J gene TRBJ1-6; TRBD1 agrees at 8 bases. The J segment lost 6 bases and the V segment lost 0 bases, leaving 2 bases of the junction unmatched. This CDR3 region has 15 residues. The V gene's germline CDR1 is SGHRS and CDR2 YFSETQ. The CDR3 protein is CASSLEQGGNSPLHF. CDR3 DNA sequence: TGCGCCAGCAGCTTGGAACAGGGGGGTAATTCACCCCTCCACTTT.

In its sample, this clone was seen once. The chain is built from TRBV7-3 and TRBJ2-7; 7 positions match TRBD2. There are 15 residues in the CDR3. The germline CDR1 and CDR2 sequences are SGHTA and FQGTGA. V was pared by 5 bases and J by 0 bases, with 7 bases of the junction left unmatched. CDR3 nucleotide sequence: TGTGCCAGCAGCCGTGGAGCGGGATTCTCCTACGAGCAGTACTTC. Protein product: CASSRGAGFSYEQYF.

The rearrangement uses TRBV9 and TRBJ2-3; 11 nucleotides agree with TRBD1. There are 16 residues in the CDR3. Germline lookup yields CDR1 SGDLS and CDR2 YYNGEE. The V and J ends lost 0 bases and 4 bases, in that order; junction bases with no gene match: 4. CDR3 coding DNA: TGTGCCAGCAGCGTAGCTGGACAGGGGGCATCAGATACGCAGTATTTT. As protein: CASSVAGQGASDTQYF.

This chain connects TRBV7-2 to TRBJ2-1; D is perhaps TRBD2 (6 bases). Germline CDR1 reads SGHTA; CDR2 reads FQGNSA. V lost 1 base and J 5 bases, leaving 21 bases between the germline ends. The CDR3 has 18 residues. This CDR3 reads CASSLVGASGRGHNEQFF. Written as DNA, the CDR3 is TGTGCCAGCAGCTTAGTAGGGGCATCCGGGAGAGGCCACAATGAGCAGTTCTTC.

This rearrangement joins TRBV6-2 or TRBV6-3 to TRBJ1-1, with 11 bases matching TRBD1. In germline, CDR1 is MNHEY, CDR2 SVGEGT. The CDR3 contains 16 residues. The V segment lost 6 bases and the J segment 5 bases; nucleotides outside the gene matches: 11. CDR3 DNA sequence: TGTGCCAGCAGCCCGAGCCGGGACAGGGGGACGACTGAAGCTTTCTTT. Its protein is CASSPSRDRGTTEAFF.

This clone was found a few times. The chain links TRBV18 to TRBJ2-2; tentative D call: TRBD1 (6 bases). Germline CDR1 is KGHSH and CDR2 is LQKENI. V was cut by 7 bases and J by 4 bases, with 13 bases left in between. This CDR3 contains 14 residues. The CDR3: CASLSGARTGELFF. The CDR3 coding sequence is TGTGCCAGCTTATCAGGGGCTCGCACCGGGGAGCTGTTTTTT.

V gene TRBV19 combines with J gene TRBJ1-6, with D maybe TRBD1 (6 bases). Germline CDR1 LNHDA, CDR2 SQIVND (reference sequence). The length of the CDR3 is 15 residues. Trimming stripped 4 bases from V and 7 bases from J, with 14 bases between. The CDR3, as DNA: TGTGCCAGTAGTACAGAAGGACAGAGGAATTCACCCCTCCACTTT. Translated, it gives CASSTEGQRNSPLHF.

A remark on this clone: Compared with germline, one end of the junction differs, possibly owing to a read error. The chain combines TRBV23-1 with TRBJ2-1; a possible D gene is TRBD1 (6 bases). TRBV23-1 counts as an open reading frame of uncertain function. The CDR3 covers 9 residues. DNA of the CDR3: TGCGCCAGCAGTCCTTACAGGGTCTTC. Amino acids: CASSPYRVF.

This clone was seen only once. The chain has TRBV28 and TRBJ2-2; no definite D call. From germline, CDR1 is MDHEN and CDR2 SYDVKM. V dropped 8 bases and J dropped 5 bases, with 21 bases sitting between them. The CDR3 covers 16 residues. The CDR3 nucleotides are TGTGCCAGCTTGAGCCCGCTAGGCCCCCATACCGGGGAGCTGTTTTTT. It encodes CASLSPLGPHTGELFF.

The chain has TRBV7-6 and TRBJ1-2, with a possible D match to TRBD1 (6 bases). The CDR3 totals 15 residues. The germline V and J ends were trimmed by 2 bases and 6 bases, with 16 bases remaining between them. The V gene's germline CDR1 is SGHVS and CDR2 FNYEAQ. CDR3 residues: CASSLLDDHRDGYTF. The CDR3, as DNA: TGTGCCAGCAGCTTACTTGATGACCACAGGGATGGCTACACCTTC.

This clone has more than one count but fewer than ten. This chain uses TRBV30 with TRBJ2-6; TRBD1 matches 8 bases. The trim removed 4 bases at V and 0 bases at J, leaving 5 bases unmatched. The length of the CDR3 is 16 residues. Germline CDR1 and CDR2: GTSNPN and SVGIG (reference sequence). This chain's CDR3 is CAWNRGTYSGANVLTF. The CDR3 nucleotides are TGTGCCTGGAACAGGGGGACTTACTCTGGGGCCAACGTCCTGACTTTC.

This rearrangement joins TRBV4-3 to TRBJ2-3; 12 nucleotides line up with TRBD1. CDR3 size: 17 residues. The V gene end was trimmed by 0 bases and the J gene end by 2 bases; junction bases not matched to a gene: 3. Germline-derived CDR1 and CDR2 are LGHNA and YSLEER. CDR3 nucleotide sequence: TGCGCCAGCAGCCAAGAGGGGACAGGGGGCTCCACAGATACGCAGTATTTT. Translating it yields CASSQEGTGGSTDTQYF.

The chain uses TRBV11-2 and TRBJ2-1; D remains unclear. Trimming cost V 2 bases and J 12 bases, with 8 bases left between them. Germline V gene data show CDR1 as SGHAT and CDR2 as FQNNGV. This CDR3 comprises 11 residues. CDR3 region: CASSLSGGQFF. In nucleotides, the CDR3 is TGTGCCAGCAGCTTATCGGGTGGGCAGTTCTTC.

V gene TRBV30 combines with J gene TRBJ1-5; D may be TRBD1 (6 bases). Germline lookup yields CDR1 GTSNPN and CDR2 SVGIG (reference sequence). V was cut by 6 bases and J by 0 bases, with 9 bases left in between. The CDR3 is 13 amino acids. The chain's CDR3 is CACNRDSNQPQHF. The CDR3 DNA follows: TGTGCCTGCAACAGGGATAGCAATCAGCCCCAGCATTTT.

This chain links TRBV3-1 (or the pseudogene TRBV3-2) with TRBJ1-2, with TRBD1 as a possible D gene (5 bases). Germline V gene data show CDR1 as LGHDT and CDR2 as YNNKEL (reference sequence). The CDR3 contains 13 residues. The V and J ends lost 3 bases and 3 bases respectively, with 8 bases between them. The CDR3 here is CASSQDTYYGYTF. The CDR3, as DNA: TGTGCCAGCAGCCAGGACACTTACTATGGCTACACCTTC.

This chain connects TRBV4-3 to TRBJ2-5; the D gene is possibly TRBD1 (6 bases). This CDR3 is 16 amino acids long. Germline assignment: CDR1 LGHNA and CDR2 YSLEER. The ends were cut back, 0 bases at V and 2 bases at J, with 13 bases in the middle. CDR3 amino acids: CASSQDPQGPQETQYF. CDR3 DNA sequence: TGCGCCAGCAGCCAAGACCCACAGGGACCTCAAGAGACCCAGTACTTC.

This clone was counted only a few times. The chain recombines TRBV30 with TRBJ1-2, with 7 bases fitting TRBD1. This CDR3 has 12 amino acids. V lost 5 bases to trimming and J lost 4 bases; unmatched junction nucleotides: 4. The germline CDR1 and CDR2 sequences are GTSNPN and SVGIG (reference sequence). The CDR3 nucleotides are TGTGCCTGGGAAGACAGGGTCTATGGCTACACCTTC. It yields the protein CAWEDRVYGYTF.

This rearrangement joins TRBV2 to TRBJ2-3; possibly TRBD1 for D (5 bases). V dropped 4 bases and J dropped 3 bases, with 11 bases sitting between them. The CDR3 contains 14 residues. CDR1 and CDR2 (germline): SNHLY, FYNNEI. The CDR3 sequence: CASSVQGRTDTQYF. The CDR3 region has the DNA TGTGCCAGCAGTGTCCAGGGCCGGACAGATACGCAGTATTTT.

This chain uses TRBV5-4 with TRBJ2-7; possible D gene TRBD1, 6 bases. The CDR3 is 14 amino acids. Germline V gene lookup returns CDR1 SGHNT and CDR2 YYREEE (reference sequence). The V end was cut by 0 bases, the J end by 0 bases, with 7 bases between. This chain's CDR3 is CASSLDRASYEQYF. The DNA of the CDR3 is TGTGCCAGCAGCTTGGACAGGGCCTCCTACGAGCAGTACTTC. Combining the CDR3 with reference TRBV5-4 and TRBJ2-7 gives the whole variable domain ETGVTQSPTHLIKTRGQQVTLRCSSQSGHNTVSWYQQALGQGPQFIFQYYREEENGRGNFPPRFSGLQFPNYSSELNVNALELDDSALYLCASSLDRASYEQYFGPGTRLTVT.

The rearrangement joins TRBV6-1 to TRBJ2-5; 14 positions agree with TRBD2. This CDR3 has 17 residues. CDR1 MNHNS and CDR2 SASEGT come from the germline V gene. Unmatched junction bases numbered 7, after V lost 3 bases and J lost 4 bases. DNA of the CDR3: TGTGCCAGCAGTGAGACTAGCGGGAGGGCTGTAGGAGAGACCCAGTACTTC. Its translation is CASSETSGRAVGETQYF.

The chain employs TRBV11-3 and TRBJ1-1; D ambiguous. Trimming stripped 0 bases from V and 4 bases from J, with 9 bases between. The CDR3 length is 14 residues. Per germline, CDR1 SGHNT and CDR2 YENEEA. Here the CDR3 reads CASSLDRSTTEAFF. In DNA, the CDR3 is TGTGCCAGCAGCTTAGACAGGAGCACCACTGAAGCTTTCTTT. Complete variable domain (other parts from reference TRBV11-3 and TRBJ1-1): EAGVVQSPRYKIIEKKQPVAFWCNPISGHNTLYWYLQNLGQGPELLIRYENEEAVDDSQLPKDRFSAERLKGVDSTLKIQPAELGDSAVYLCASSLDRSTTEAFFGQGTRLTVV.